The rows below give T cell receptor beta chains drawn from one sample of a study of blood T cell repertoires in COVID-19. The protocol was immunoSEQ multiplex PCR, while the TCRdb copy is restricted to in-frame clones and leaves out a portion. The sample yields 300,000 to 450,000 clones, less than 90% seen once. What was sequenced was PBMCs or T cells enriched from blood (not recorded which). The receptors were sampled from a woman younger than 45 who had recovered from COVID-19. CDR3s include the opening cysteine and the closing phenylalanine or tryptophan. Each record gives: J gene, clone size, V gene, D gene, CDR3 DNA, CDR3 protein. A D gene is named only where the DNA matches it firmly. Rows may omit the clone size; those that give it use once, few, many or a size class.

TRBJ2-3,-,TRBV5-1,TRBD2,TGCGCCAGCAGCTTACCGGGGGGGACAGATACGCAGTATTTT,CASSLPGGTDTQYF
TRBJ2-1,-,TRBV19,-,TGTGCCAGTAGCACACCCGGGACAAGGGCTGAGCAGTTCTTC,CASSTPGTRAEQFF
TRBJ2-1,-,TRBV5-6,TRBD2,TGTGCCAGCAGCCCTCTTAGCGGGGGAATCTACAATGAGCAGTTCTTC,CASSPLSGGIYNEQFF
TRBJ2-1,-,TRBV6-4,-,TGTGCCAGCGCAAGTAGCGGCCGATACAATGAGCAGTTCTTC,CASASSGRYNEQFF
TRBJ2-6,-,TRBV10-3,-,TGTGCCATCAACGACAGGACCTCTGGGGCCAACGTCCTGACTTTC,CAINDRTSGANVLTF
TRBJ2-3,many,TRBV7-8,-,TGTGCCAGCAGCCCATTCACAGATACGCAGTATTTT,CASSPFTDTQYF
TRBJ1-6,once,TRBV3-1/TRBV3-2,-,TGTGCCAGCAGCCAAGACCTCGGGGTGGTGTCACCCCTCCACTTT,CASSQDLGVVSPLHF
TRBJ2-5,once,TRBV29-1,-,TGCAGCGCTGGCGGCGGAACCGACACCCAGTACTTC,CSAGGGTDTQYF
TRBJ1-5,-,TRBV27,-,TGTGCCAGCAGCCTGGGGGAGGGTTACAATCAGCCCCAGCATTTT,CASSLGEGYNQPQHF
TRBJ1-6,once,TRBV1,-,TGCACCAGCAGCACGACTCCGTTCTCCTATAATTCACCCCTCCACTTT,CTSSTTPFSYNSPLHF
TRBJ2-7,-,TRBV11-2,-,TGTGCCAGCAGCTTAGTGGTTTCTCCCAGATCCTACGAGCAGTACTTC,CASSLVVSPRSYEQYF
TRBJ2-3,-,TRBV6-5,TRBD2,TGTGCCAGCAGTTACTCGGGCGGGGGGGCCACAGATACGCAGTATTTT,CASSYSGGGATDTQYF
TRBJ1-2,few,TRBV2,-,TGTGCCAGCAGTGTCCGGGCCTCGGGAGGATATGGCTACACCTTC,CASSVRASGGYGYTF
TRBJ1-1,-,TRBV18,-,TGTGCCACCGTAGGAGGGACTGAAGCTTTCTTT,CATVGGTEAFF
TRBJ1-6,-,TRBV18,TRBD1,TGTGCCAGCTCACCGGACAGGGATGGTTCACCCCTCCACTTT,CASSPDRDGSPLHF
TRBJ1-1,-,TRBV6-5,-,TGTGCCAGCAGTTACCTGAGGACAGAACCGAACACTGAAGCTTTCTTT,CASSYLRTEPNTEAFF
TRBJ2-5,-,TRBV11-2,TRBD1,TGTGCCAGCAGCTTAGTCTCCGGACAGGTTGTTAAGACCCAGTACTTC,CASSLVSGQVVKTQYF
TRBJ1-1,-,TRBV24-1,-,TGTGCCACCAGTGGGCGGGGTCGGGACACTGAAGCTTTCTTT,CATSGRGRDTEAFF
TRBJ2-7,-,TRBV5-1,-,TGCGCCAGCAGCTTGTCAGGAAGGATCGGCGAGCAGTACTTC,CASSLSGRIGEQYF
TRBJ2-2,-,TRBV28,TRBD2,TGTGCCAGCACCCCCGGGGGGACTAGCGGGGCGGGGGAGCTGTTTTTT,CASTPGGTSGAGELFF
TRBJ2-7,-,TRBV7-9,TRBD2,TGTGCCAGCAGCGGGGACCGGCGGGGGGGCTACGAGCAGTACTTC,CASSGDRRGGYEQYF
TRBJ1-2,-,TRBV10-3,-,TGTGCCATCAGCCCCGGTCGCGAGGGCTACACCTTC,CAISPGREGYTF
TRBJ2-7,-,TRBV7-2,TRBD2,TGTGCCAGCAGCTCCCTAGCGGGGGGTCGGTACGAGCAGTACTTC,CASSSLAGGRYEQYF
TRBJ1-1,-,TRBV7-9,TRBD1,TGTGCCAGCAGCTTGACAGGGGGCCGGAACACTGAAGCTTTCTTT,CASSLTGGRNTEAFF
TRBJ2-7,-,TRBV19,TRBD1,TGTGCCACCGGACAGGGGAGAACCTACGAGCAGTACTTC,CATGQGRTYEQYF
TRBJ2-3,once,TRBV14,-,TGTGCCAGCAGCCAATTGGGGGCTGTAACAGATACGCAGTATTTT,CASSQLGAVTDTQYF
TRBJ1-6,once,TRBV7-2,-,TGTGCCAGCAGCTTAAGGCAGGAATCATCACCCCTCCACTTT,CASSLRQESSPLHF
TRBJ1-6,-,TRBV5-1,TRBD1,TGCGCCAGCAGGCCGGGACAGGGTGGTACCTATAATTCACCCCTCCACTTT,CASRPGQGGTYNSPLHF
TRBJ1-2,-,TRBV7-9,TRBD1,TGTGCCAGCAGCTTCCGGGACAGTAACTATGGCTACACCTTC,CASSFRDSNYGYTF
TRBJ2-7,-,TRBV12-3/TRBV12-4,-,TGTGCCAGCAGGCGGGACGGTGCCTACGAGCAGTACTTC,CASRRDGAYEQYF
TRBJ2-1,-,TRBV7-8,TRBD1,TGTGCCAGCAGCAGGGCAGGGACAGGGGTTGGTGAGCAGTTCTTC,CASSRAGTGVGEQFF
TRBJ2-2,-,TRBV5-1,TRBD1,TGCGCCAGCAGGCCCGGGACAGTCCGTAACACCGGGGAGCTGTTTTTT,CASRPGTVRNTGELFF
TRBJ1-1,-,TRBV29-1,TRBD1,TGCAGCGTCGGACAGGGGGCCTCTGAAGCTTTCTTT,CSVGQGASEAFF
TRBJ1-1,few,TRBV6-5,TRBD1,TGTGCCAGCAGCTGGGGACAGATTCCGAACACTGAAGCTTTCTTT,CASSWGQIPNTEAFF
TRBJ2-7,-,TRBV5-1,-,TGCGCCAGCAGCTTGGACAGGATCGCCTACGAGCAGTACTTC,CASSLDRIAYEQYF
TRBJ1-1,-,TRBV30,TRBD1,TGTGCCTGGAGTGCCAGACAGGGGGCGTGGGCAAACACTGAAGCTTTCTTT,CAWSARQGAWANTEAFF
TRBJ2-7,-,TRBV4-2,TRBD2,TGTGCCAGCAGCCAAGGAAGGTCTGGACTAGTAAACGAGCAGTACTTC,CASSQGRSGLVNEQYF
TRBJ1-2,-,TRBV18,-,TGTGCCAGCTCACCCGGGACAAACTATGGCTACACCTTC,CASSPGTNYGYTF
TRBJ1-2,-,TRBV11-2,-,TGTGCCAGCAGCCCCTACGGGTCTAACTATGGCTACACCTTC,CASSPYGSNYGYTF
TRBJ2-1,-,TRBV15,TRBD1,TGTGCCACCAGCAGTGGATACAGGGACAGCTCCTACAATGAGCAGTTCTTC,CATSSGYRDSSYNEQFF
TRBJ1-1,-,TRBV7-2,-,TGTGCCAGCAGCTACTTGGGGCTTTTAGAAGCTTTCTTT,CASSYLGLLEAFF
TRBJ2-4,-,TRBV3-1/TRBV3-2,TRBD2,TGTGCCAGCAGCCAAGCCTCTTTGGCGGGGGGGGCGAGGGACATTCAGTACTTC,CASSQASLAGGARDIQYF